The following is a T cell receptor (beta chain) sequence with its context. The antigen remains unidentified. Reverse transcription of about 0.45 to 1 ug RNA was performed with random hexamers. In TCRdb, the immunoSEQ multiplex PCR reads were re-called with MiXCR into one record per CDR3 protein. The sample shows more than 250,000 distinct CDR3 sequences, about 90% of them seen only once. These data come from a study of CD8 T cells in Susac syndrome. Study-wide points: As the study acknowledged, the number of individuals in its TCR sequencing and HLA analysis was relatively small.

Sequencing of TCR beta covered CD8+ and CD4+ T cells obtained from blood. Those who served as multiple sclerosis controls were treatment-naive patients with stable or active relapsing-remitting disease. V was clipped by 6 bases and J by 7 bases, with 20 bases between them. CDR1 SGHRS and CDR2 YFSETQ come from the germline V gene. The CDR3 consists of 14 residues. The chain carries TRBV5-1 and TRBJ2-7; D possibly corresponds to TRBD2 (7 bases). The clonotype comes from a human donor with multiple sclerosis. Material: CD4+ T cells from PBMCs. For the CDR3, the DNA is TGCGCCAGCACCCCCGAGGGGGGGGCCAGGGAGCAGTACTTC. Its translation is CASTPEGGAREQYF.